One T cell receptor beta chain is described in this entry. Antigen unknown. The table came from immunoSEQ multiplex PCR; TCRdb's copy has only in-frame clones and leaves some out. Counted here are roughly 120,000 clones, approximately 85% occurring once; the ten biggest clones make up roughly 3.9%. These data originate in a study of T cell responses to AZD1222 COVID-19 vaccine. Findings and caveats of the study: Per reports, nearly half of all spike-specific TCRs target regions that are unmutated in variants.

In germline, CDR1 is SGHKS, CDR2 YYEKEE (reference sequence). Unmatched junction bases numbered 7, after V lost 3 bases and J lost 2 bases. The CDR3 loop spans 16 amino acids. The source of this sequence is an adult in good health. The chain combines TRBV5-5 with TRBJ2-7; 11 bases fit TRBD1. The source was peripheral blood, collected on day 0 of MenACWY control vaccination. Here the CDR3 reads CASSSRDRGSPYEQYF. The CDR3 DNA sequence: TGTGCCAGCAGCTCAAGGGACAGGGGGTCCCCCTACGAGCAGTACTTC.